This T cell receptor beta chain originates from a study of beta chain features in type 1 diabetes. Turning to this clone: Its antigen is unknown.

Broader study findings: All four CD4+ subsets from Type 1 diabetes patients carried moderately but significantly shorter TCRB CDR3s.

Investigators reverse transcribed all isolated RNA, so they sequenced expressed TCRB transcripts. The data were produced by immunoSEQ multiplex PCR, yet TCRdb's version contains in-frame clones alone and is incomplete. The sample records about 250,000 clones, 9.5% to 13% being singletons. The CDR3 covers 14 residues. V shed 4 bases and J shed 0 bases, with 9 bases lying between them. CDR1 is KGHSH, CDR2 LQKENI, per germline. The TCR originated in a man aged 25-45 years with type 1 diabetes. The chain links TRBV18 to TRBJ1-2; a possible D gene is TRBD1 (5 bases). The sequenced sample was naive CD4+ T cells from blood. The chain's CDR3 is CASSQTATNYGYTF. CDR3 DNA: TGTGCCAGCTCACAGACAGCCACTAACTATGGCTACACCTTC.